Following are 27 T cell receptor beta chains from one sample sequenced in a study of T cell responses to AZD1222 COVID-19 vaccine. Measured with immunoSEQ multiplex PCR; TCRdb has only the in-frame clones, and not every one. Of 95,000 to 150,000 clones detected, around 90% appear once; the ten largest clones hold roughly 4.5%. The source was peripheral blood, collected on day 0 of AZD1222 vaccination. Receptors originate from an adult in good health.

The rearrangement links TRBV18 to TRBJ1-1; D gene uncertain. Per germline, CDR1 KGHSH and CDR2 LQKENI. This CDR3 has 12 residues. Trimming left V 1 base short and J 6 bases short, with 6 bases between. The chain's CDR3 is CASSPQGAEAFF. As DNA, the CDR3 is TGTGCCAGCTCACCACAGGGAGCTGAAGCTTTCTTT.

A single count supports this clone. V is TRBV9 and J is TRBJ2-1; 10 nucleotides agree with TRBD2. The CDR3 is 15 residues long. In germline, CDR1 is SGDLS, CDR2 YYNGEE. V dropped 0 bases and J dropped 7; count of bases not matched to a gene: 4. CDR3 nucleotide sequence: TGTGCCAGCAGCGTAGGTAGCGGGAGGTTTAATGAGCAGTTCTTC. Residues: CASSVGSGRFNEQFF.

The chain is built from TRBV7-3 and TRBJ2-3, with a tentative D call TRBD2 (5 bases). The CDR3 runs 13 residues. Between the trimmed V and J ends, which lost 5 bases and 4 bases, there was a span of 10 bases. Germline lookup yields CDR1 SGHTA and CDR2 FQGTGA. CDR3 bases: TGTGCCAGCAGCCCCGGGGTTCCAGATACGCAGTATTTT. The encoded protein is CASSPGVPDTQYF.

V gene TRBV4-3 combines with J gene TRBJ1-4, with no clear D. This CDR3 spans 16 amino acids. The V end lost 0 bases, the J end lost 5 bases, and 13 bases lay between the germline ends. In germline, CDR1 is LGHNA, CDR2 YSLEER. The CDR3 region has the DNA TGCGCCAGCAGCCAAGATTTGAGCAGGACGAATGAAAAACTGTTTTTT. Encoded protein: CASSQDLSRTNEKLFF.

V and J are TRBV28 and TRBJ1-2, with 8 nucleotides matching TRBD1. V was pared by 4 bases and J by 3 bases, with 1 base of the junction left unmatched. The CDR3 length is 13 residues. Looked up from germline, CDR1 is MDHEN and CDR2 is SYDVKM. The DNA of the CDR3 is TGTGCCAGCAGTTCGGACAGGGACTATGGCTACACCTTC. Protein sequence: CASSSDRDYGYTF.

This chain links TRBV27 with TRBJ2-2; 8 bases map to TRBD1. V lost 6 bases to trimming and J lost 1 base; unmatched junction nucleotides: 1. The CDR3 runs to 14 residues. Germline CDR1 reads MNHEY; CDR2 reads SMNVEV (reference sequence). The chain's CDR3 is CASRTGVNTGELFF. CDR3 nucleotides: TGTGCCAGCAGGACAGGGGTGAACACCGGGGAGCTGTTTTTT.

V is TRBV29-1 and J is TRBJ1-1, with TRBD1 as a possible D gene (5 bases). The germline CDR1 and CDR2 sequences are SQVTM and ANQGSEA. Trimming stripped 5 bases from V and 2 bases from J, with 12 bases between. The CDR3 loop spans 13 amino acids. CDR3 nucleotides: TGCAGCGTTCCCCAGACAGAAAACACTGAAGCTTTCTTT. Translated, it gives CSVPQTENTEAFF.

This chain joins TRBV2 and TRBJ2-7; 8 bases fit TRBD2. V was pared by 7 bases and J by 3 bases, with 2 bases of the junction left unmatched. CDR3 size: 12 residues. CDR1 is SNHLY and CDR2 is FYNNEI in the germline V gene. The CDR3 loop reads CASNGGVYEQYF. Here the CDR3 DNA reads TGTGCCAGCAACGGGGGGGTCTACGAGCAGTACTTC.

The V gene is TRBV24-1, the J gene TRBJ1-2, with D perhaps matching TRBD1 (5 bases). Trimming took 5 bases from V and 4 from J, leaving 10 bases between them. CDR1 is KGHDR and CDR2 is SFDVKD in the germline V gene. The CDR3 covers 13 residues. CDR3 protein: CATSGRDGYGYTF. The CDR3 bases are TGTGCCACCAGTGGGCGGGACGGCTATGGCTACACCTTC.

The chain links TRBV2 to TRBJ2-1; maybe TRBD2 (7 bases). Germline V CDR1 and CDR2: SNHLY, FYNNEI. The CDR3 runs to 16 residues. With 5 bases removed from V and 5 bases from J, the gap between germline ends came to 19 bases. CDR3 loop: CASSYATGGPNNEQFF. The CDR3, as DNA: TGTGCCAGCAGTTACGCTACGGGGGGCCCTAACAATGAGCAGTTCTTC.

The gene calls are TRBV5-6 and TRBJ1-2, with D possibly TRBD1 on 5 matching bases. The CDR3 is 15 amino acids. Trimming pared 0 bases from V and 4 bases from J, leaving 13 bases between. Germline CDR1 reads SGHDT; CDR2 reads YYEEEE. CDR3 loop: CASSLAWGGGYGYTF. In nucleotides, the CDR3 is TGTGCCAGCAGCTTGGCCTGGGGGGGAGGCTATGGCTACACCTTC.

The chain employs TRBV19 and TRBJ2-5, with a weak D call TRBD1 (6 bases). CDR1 and CDR2 from the germline V gene are LNHDA and SQIVND (reference sequence). V dropped 10 bases and J dropped 0 bases, with 15 bases sitting between them. The CDR3 extends over 14 amino acids. In DNA form, the CDR3 reads TGTGCCACCGGTGGGGGCGGTGACCAAGAGACCCAGTACTTC. Translation gives CATGGGGDQETQYF.

This rearrangement joins TRBV11-3 to TRBJ1-1, with D possibly matching TRBD1 (6 bases). Trimming stripped 1 base from V and 4 bases from J, with 13 bases between. From germline, CDR1 is SGHNT and CDR2 YENEEA. CDR3 length: 15 amino acids. Here the CDR3 reads CASSLVGGGVTEAFF. The CDR3 bases are TGTGCCAGCAGCTTAGTCGGAGGGGGGGTCACTGAAGCTTTCTTT.

V gene TRBV4-3 combines with J gene TRBJ1-2; D may be TRBD1 (5 bases). The CDR3 is 15 amino acids. Between the trimmed V and J ends, which lost 4 bases and 8 bases, there was a span of 20 bases. Germline values: CDR1 LGHNA, CDR2 YSLEER. The CDR3 nucleotides read TGCGCCAGCAGCCCCGCCGTGGGCAGGGAGGGGGGCTACACCTTC. Translating gives CASSPAVGREGGYTF.

The chain links TRBV4-1 to TRBJ2-5; no clear D. Germline CDR1 is MGHRA and CDR2 is YSYEKL. The ends were cut back, 4 bases at V and 3 bases at J, with 9 bases in the middle. The CDR3 runs to 13 residues. As DNA, the CDR3 is TGCGCCAGCAGCCCGGGTATTGAAGAGACCCAGTACTTC. Residues: CASSPGIEETQYF.

The chain couples TRBV6-5 to TRBJ1-2; D remains ambiguous. CDR3 length: 10 amino acids. Trimming removed 10 bases at V and 14 bases at J, with 17 bases between. Per germline, CDR1 MNHEY and CDR2 SVGAGI. CDR3 sequence reads: CAIHSWPVTF. In nucleotides, the CDR3 is TGTGCCATCCACTCCTGGCCCGTGACCTTC.

Only one count was recorded for this clone. The rearrangement uses TRBV18 and TRBJ2-7; TRBD1 agrees at 7 bases. The CDR3 runs 13 residues. Looked up from germline, CDR1 is KGHSH and CDR2 is LQKENI. J was trimmed by 2 bases and V by 5 bases; bases with no gene match: 3. This chain's CDR3 is CASSFDRAYEQYF. The CDR3 DNA sequence: TGTGCCAGCTCATTTGACAGGGCCTACGAGCAGTACTTC. Full variable domain (outside the CDR3, taken from reference TRBV18 and TRBJ2-7): NAGVMQNPRHLVRRRGQEARLRCSPMKGHSHVYWYRQLPEEGLKFMVYLQKENIIDESGMPKERFSAEFPKEGPSILRIQQVVRGDSAAYFCASSFDRAYEQYFGPGTRLTVT.

This chain links TRBV7-3 with TRBJ1-1, with 10 bases aligning to TRBD1. V shed 3 bases and J 5 bases; nucleotides not matched to a gene: 6. The CDR3 is 15 residues long. Germline V gives CDR1 SGHTA, CDR2 FQGTGA. As DNA, the CDR3 is TGTGCCAGCAGCTTTACTCCGGGACAGGGGACTGAAGCTTTCTTT. Protein product: CASSFTPGQGTEAFF.

The V gene is TRBV11-2, the J gene TRBJ2-5; TRBD2 agrees at 11 bases. CDR1 is SGHAT, CDR2 FQNNGV, per germline. Trimming at V came to 5 bases and at J to 5 bases, leaving 10 bases not matched to a gene. CDR3 length: 16 amino acids. The CDR3: CASSTGSSGGPETQYF. The CDR3 bases are TGTGCCAGCAGCACAGGGTCTAGCGGGGGGCCGGAGACCCAGTACTTC.

V and J are TRBV27 and TRBJ1-1; a weak D match, TRBD1 (5 bases). Per the germline V gene, CDR1 is MNHEY and CDR2 is SMNVEV (reference sequence). This CDR3 has 15 residues. V lost 4 bases, J lost 1 base, and 13 bases lay in between. DNA of the CDR3: TGTGCCAGCAGTTCGCTCGGGACGGCGAACACTGAAGCTTTCTTT. It yields the protein CASSSLGTANTEAFF.

This clone came up many times. The CDR3 here is CASSDGAGGIAGELFF. The CDR3 DNA is TGTGCCAGCAGTGACGGAGCAGGGGGCATCGCCGGGGAGCTGTTTTTT. The rearrangement joins TRBV6-4 to TRBJ2-2; 8 nucleotides align to TRBD1. This CDR3 region has 16 residues. In germline, CDR1 is MRHNA, CDR2 SNTAGT. Unmatched junction bases numbered 8, after V lost 2 bases and J lost 6 bases.

This chain links TRBV2 with TRBJ2-2; a weak D match, TRBD1 (6 bases). The CDR3 sequence is 12 residues long. Germline V gives CDR1 SNHLY, CDR2 FYNNEI. The V gene lost 6 bases and the J gene lost 6 bases, with 8 bases spanning the gap. CDR3 protein: CASRGAAGELFF. In DNA, the CDR3 is TGTGCCAGCAGGGGGGCGGCCGGGGAGCTGTTTTTT.

V usage is TRBV7-9 and J usage is TRBJ1-6; 9 bases fit TRBD1. Germline-derived CDR1 and CDR2 are SEHNR and FQNEAQ (reference sequence). The CDR3 is 14 amino acids. After removal of 5 bases from V and 5 bases from J, the junction contained 1 base not matched to a gene. CDR3 in amino acids: CASSRTGDNSPLHF. CDR3 DNA sequence: TGTGCCAGCAGCCGGACAGGGGATAATTCACCCCTCCACTTT.

This chain links TRBV5-4 with TRBJ1-2; 8 positions agree with TRBD1. The CDR3 covers 15 residues. CDR1 is SGHNT and CDR2 is YYREEE in the germline V gene (reference sequence). The V segment lost 0 bases and the J segment 2 bases; nucleotides outside the gene matches: 3. CDR3 DNA: TGTGCCAGCAGCTTGGCGACAGGGGCCAACTATGGCTACACCTTC. Translating it yields CASSLATGANYGYTF.

The chain has TRBV27 and TRBJ1-1, with TRBD1 matching 7 bases. The CDR3 contains 15 residues. The V gene's germline CDR1 is MNHEY and CDR2 SMNVEV (reference sequence). The V gene end was trimmed by 4 bases and the J gene end by 5 bases; junction bases not matched to a gene: 10. The DNA for the CDR3 is TGTGCCAGCAGTTCCCCGGGACAGAGTAGGACTGAAGCTTTCTTT. It encodes CASSSPGQSRTEAFF.

The CDR3 DNA reads as TGTGCCAGCAGCCTGACAGGGAGAGAGACCCAGTACTTC. This gives the protein CASSLTGRETQYF. V usage is TRBV6-5 and J usage is TRBJ2-5; 7 bases map to TRBD1. Germline-derived CDR1 and CDR2 are MNHEY and SVGAGI. This CDR3 has 13 residues. J gave up 4 bases and V 6 bases, and 5 bases lay outside the gene matches.

The chain combines TRBV13 with TRBJ2-5, with D perhaps TRBD2 (5 bases). This CDR3 contains 14 residues. Per the germline V gene, CDR1 is PRHDT and CDR2 is FYEKMQ (reference sequence). V was clipped by 0 bases and J by 2 bases, with 7 bases between them. This CDR3 is CASSLGRRQETQYF. CDR3 in DNA: TGTGCCAGCAGCTTAGGCCGGAGGCAAGAGACCCAGTACTTC.